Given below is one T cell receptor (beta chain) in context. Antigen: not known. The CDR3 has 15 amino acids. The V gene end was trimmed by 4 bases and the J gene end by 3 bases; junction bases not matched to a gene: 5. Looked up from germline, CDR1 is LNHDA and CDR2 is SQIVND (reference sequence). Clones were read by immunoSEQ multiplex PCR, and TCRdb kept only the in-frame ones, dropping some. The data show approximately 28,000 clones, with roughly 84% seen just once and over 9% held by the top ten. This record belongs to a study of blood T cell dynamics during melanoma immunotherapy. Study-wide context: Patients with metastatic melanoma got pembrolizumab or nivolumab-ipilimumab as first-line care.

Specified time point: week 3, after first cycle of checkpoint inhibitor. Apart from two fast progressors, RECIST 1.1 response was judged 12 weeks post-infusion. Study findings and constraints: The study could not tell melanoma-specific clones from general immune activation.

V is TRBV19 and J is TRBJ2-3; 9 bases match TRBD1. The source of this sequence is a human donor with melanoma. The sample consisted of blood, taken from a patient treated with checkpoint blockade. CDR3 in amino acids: CASSRLGQGTDTQYF. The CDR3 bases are TGTGCCAGTAGTAGACTAGGACAGGGGACAGATACGCAGTATTTT.